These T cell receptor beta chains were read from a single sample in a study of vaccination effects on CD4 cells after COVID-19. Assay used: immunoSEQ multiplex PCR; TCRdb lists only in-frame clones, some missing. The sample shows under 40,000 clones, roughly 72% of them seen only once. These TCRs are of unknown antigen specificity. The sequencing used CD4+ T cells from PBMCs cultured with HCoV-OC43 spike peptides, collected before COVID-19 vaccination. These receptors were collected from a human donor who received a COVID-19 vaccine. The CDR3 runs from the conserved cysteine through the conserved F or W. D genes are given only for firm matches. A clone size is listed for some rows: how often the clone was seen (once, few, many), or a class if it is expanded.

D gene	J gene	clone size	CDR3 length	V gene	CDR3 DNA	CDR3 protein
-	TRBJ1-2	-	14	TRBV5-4	TGTGCCAGCAGCTTGGAGGGGGGATGGAATGGCTACACCTTC	CASSLEGGWNGYTF
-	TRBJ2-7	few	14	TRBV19	TGTGCCAGTAGTAGTCAGGCGAGCTCCTACGAGCAGTACTTC	CASSSQASSYEQYF
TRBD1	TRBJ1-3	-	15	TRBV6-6	TGTGCCAGCAGTTTCGACAGGGCCTCTGGAAACACCATATATTTT	CASSFDRASGNTIYF
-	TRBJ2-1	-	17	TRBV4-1	TGCGCCAGCAGCCAAGATCGGTGGGCAGGGGTGGACAATGAGCAGTTCTTC	CASSQDRWAGVDNEQFF
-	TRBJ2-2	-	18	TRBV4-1	TGCGCCAGCAGCCAAGTTCCCCCCGGACGGCCGAACACCGGGGAGCTGTTTTTT	CASSQVPPGRPNTGELFF
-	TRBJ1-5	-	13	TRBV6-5	TGTGCCAGCATCACGTACAGGGACCAGCCCCAGCATTTT	CASITYRDQPQHF
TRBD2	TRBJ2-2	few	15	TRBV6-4	TGTGCCAGCAGTGACTCTGCGGGAGGGCCCGGGGAGCTGTTTTTT	CASSDSAGGPGELFF
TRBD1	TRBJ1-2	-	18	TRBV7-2	TGTGCCAGCAGCTCAGCCCCCTACCGGGACAGGGGGCCTAATGGCTACACCTTC	CASSSAPYRDRGPNGYTF
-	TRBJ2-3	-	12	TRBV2	TGTGCCGGTAGCGGAGATACGGATACGCAGTATTTT	CAGSGDTDTQYF
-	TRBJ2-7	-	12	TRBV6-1	TGTGCCAGCAGCTTGGCCTCCTACGAGCAGTACTTC	CASSLASYEQYF
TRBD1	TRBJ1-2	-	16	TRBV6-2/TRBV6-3	TGTGCCAGCAGCTACTACCTTCAGGGACAGGGATATGGCTACACCTTC	CASSYYLQGQGYGYTF
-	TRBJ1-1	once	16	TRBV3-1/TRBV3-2	TGTGCCAGCAGCCCCAGGGAGGGACTGGGGAACACTGAAGCTTTCTTT	CASSPREGLGNTEAFF